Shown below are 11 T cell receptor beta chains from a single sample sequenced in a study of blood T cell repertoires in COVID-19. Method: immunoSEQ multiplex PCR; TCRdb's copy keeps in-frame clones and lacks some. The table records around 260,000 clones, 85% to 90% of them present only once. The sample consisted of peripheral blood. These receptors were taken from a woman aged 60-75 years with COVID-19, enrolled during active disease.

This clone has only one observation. CDR3 loop: CASSLWGPNQPQHF. In DNA, the CDR3 is TGTGCCAGCAGTTTATGGGGGCCCAATCAGCCCCAGCATTTT. This chain connects TRBV27 to TRBJ1-5, with D possibly matching TRBD1 (6 bases). This CDR3 has 14 amino acids. Trimming shortened V by 1 base and J by 3 bases, and 7 bases separated the two germline ends. Per germline, CDR1 MNHEY and CDR2 SMNVEV (reference sequence).

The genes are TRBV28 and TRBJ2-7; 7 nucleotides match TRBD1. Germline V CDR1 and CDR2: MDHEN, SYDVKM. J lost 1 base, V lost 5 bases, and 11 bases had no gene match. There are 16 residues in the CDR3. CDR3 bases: TGTGCCAGCAGTCGATTGACAGGGTTGGGGTCCTACGAGCAGTACTTC. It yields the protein CASSRLTGLGSYEQYF.

The CDR3 DNA reads as TGTGCCAGCAGCCTCCTAGCGGGACCCAGCACAGATACGCAGTATTTT. Protein: CASSLLAGPSTDTQYF. The V and J genes are TRBV6-2 or TRBV6-3 and TRBJ2-3, with 9 bases lining up with TRBD2. The CDR3 contains 16 residues. The germline V gene encodes CDR1 MNHEY and CDR2 SVGEGT. Germline trimming cut 6 bases from V and 0 bases from J; bases unmatched to any gene: 7.

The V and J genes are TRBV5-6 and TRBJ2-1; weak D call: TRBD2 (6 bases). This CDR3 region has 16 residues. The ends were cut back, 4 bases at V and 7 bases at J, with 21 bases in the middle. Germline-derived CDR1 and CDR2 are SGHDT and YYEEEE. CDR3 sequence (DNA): TGTGCCAGCAGCCGGAGGGTGGGCAGTCTAGGAAATGAGCAGTTCTTC. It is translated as CASSRRVGSLGNEQFF. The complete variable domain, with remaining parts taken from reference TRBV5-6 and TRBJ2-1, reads DAGVTQSPTHLIKTRGQQVTLRCSPKSGHDTVSWYQQALGQGPQFIFQYYEEEERQRGNFPDRFSGHQFPNYSSELNVNALLLGDSALYLCASSRRVGSLGNEQFFGPGTRLTVL.

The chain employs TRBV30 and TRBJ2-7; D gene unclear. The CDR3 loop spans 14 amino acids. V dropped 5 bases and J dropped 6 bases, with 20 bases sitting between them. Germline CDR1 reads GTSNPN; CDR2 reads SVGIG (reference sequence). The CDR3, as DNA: TGTGCCTGGCTGACGGCGGCCGCCTTGGGCGAGCAGTACTTC. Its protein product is CAWLTAAALGEQYF. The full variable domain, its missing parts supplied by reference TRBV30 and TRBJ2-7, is SQTIHQWPATLVQPVGSPLSLECTVEGTSNPNLYWYRQAAGRGLQLLFYSVGIGQISSEVPQNLSASRPQDRQFILSSKKLLLSDSGFYLCAWLTAAALGEQYFGPGTRLTVT.

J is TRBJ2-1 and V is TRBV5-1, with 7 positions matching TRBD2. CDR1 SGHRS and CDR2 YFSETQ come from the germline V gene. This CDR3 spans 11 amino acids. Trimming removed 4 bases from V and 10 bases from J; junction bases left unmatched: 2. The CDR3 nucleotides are TGCGCCAGCAGCCTGACTAGCGAGCAGTTCTTC. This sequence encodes CASSLTSEQFF.

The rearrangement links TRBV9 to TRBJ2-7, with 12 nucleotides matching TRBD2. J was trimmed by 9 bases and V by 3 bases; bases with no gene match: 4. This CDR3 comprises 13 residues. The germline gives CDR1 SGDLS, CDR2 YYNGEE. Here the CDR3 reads CASSASGRARQYF. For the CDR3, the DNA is TGTGCCAGCAGCGCTAGCGGGAGGGCAAGGCAGTACTTC.

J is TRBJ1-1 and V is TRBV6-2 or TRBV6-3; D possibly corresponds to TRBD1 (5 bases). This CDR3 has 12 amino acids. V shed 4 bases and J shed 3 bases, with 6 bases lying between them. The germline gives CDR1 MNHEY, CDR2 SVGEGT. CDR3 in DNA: TGTGCCAGCAGTTGGGGGGACACTGAAGCTTTCTTT. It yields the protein CASSWGDTEAFF.

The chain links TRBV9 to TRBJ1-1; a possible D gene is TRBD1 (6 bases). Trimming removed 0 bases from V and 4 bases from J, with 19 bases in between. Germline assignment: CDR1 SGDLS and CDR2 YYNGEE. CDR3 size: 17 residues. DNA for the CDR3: TGTGCCAGCAGCGTAGCCCCGTCCACAGGGCGAGCCACTGAAGCTTTCTTT. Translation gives CASSVAPSTGRATEAFF.

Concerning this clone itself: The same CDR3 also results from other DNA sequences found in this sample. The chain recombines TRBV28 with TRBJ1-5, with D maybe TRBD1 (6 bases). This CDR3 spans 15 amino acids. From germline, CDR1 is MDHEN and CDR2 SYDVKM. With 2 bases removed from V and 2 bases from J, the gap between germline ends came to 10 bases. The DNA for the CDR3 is TGTGCCAGCAGTTTAGGGGGGGCGGGCAATCAGCCCCAGCATTTT. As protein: CASSLGGAGNQPQHF.

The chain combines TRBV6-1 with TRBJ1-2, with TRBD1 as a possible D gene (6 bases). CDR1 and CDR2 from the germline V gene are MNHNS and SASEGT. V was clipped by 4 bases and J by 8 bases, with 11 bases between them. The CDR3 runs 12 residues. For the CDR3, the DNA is TGTGCCAGCAGTGTTTTAACAGGGGGCTACACCTTC. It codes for CASSVLTGGYTF.